This TCR beta chain was profiled in a study of blood T cell repertoires in COVID-19. On the study more broadly: Acute and convalescent COVID-19 specimens originated in the United States, Italy and Spain. T cells, B-cell-depleted T cells, or PBMCs provided the cDNA or gDNA that served as material.

As processed by the authors: Researchers report that nucleated cell counts were estimated from reference gene primer amplification. Profiling relied on immunoSEQ multiplex PCR, and the TCRdb table lists in-frame clones only, not all of them. V and J calls and clone size are as listed in that table; D and trimming were resolved from the DNA. The table includes under 250,000 clones, around nine tenths detected once. Germline values: CDR1 SGHAT, CDR2 FQNNGV. The CDR3 is 18 amino acids. Losses at the gene ends were 3 bases for V and 1 base for J; bases not matched to a gene: 8. The receptor was derived from a woman between 65 and 79 years old with active or convalescent COVID-19. The chain is built from TRBV11-2 and TRBJ2-6; 8 nucleotides align to TRBD1. The sample taken for sequencing was peripheral blood. The CDR3 reads CASSLGGTGRSGANVLTF. CDR3 DNA sequence: TGTGCCAGCAGCTTGGGCGGGACAGGAAGATCTGGGGCCAACGTCCTGACTTTC.